The entry below describes one T cell receptor (beta chain). This record belongs to a study of shared clonotypes between healthy human individuals. The CDR3 consists of 14 residues. V gave up 4 bases and J gave up 2 bases, with 13 bases separating them. CDR1 and CDR2 from the germline V gene are SGHRS and YFSETQ. Produced via immunoSEQ multiplex PCR; TCRdb's table is partial and in-frame only. The sample contains some 2 million clones, 85% to 95% of which appear only once. The sequence derives from a man aged 18 to 29 in good health. Sequences were obtained from naive CD4+ T cells sorted from blood. Sample subset: CD45RA+ positively selected. This chain joins TRBV5-1 and TRBJ2-7; D is possibly TRBD2 (6 bases). The CDR3 DNA sequence: TGCGCCAGCAGCCGTGCGGGGAAAACCTACGAGCAGTACTTC. It translates to CASSRAGKTYEQYF.